A single sample gave rise to the 2 T cell receptor beta chains below, sequenced in a study of graft-versus-host responses after intestinal transplantation. Data came from immunoSEQ multiplex PCR; TCRdb stores just in-frame clones and leaves some out. The data hold 10,000 to 15,000 clones, with around 30% observed a single time. Labeling with CFSE marked approximately 200,000 responder cells, which were plated with approximately 200,000 irradiated, violet-dye-labeled stimulator cells. The specimen comprised alloreactive CD8+ T cells from a mixed lymphocyte reaction culture, sampled before intestinal transplant. This sample's subset: CFSE-low proliferating T cells sorted from approximately six-day pre-transplant mixed lymphocyte reaction (GvH or HvG direction). The origin of the receptors is a human patient who received an intestinal transplant.

The V call is TRBV10-3, the J call TRBJ2-1; 8 positions agree with TRBD2. The CDR3 spans 16 residues. The V segment lost 3 bases and the J segment 5 bases; nucleotides outside the gene matches: 9. Germline lookup yields CDR1 ENHRY and CDR2 SYGVKD. CDR3 nucleotides: TGTGCCATCAGTGATGGGGAAGACGGGGGGGACAATGAGCAGTTCTTC. Its translation: CAISDGEDGGDNEQFF.

The sample holds a few counts of this clone. The rearrangement joins TRBV7-3 to TRBJ2-5, with 8 positions matching TRBD1. V was clipped by 3 bases and J by 1 base; unmatched bases: 4. The CDR3 covers 15 residues. The germline CDR1 and CDR2 sequences are SGHTA and FQGTGA. The CDR3, as DNA: TGTGCCAGCAGCTTCGGACAGGGAATCCAAGAGACCCAGTACTTC. This gives the protein CASSFGQGIQETQYF.